These 28 T cell receptor beta chains came from one sample sequenced in a study of cytomegalovirus exposure and HLA in healthy donors. The PCR made use of 60 Vbeta and 13 Jbeta primers. Profiling relied on immunoSEQ multiplex PCR, and the TCRdb table lists in-frame clones only, not all of them. The sample comprises around 150,000 clones, about 80% of which are singletons, and 6% to 7.5% rests with the top ten. The sequenced sample was PBMCs. The receptor source for this set is a man in his forties or fifties in good health and CMV-seropositive.

The rearrangement uses TRBV2 and TRBJ1-1; TRBD1 agrees at 7 bases. V lost 6 bases, J lost 7 bases, and 17 bases stayed unmatched. The CDR3 is made up of 16 amino acids. CDR1 is SNHLY, CDR2 FYNNEI, per germline. The CDR3 spells CASRRGRSGTGNEAFF. The CDR3 coding sequence is TGTGCCAGCAGGAGGGGGCGCTCCGGGACGGGGAATGAAGCTTTCTTT. Looking up the rest from reference TRBV2 and TRBJ1-1 gives the full variable domain: EPEVTQTPSHQVTQMGQEVILRCVPISNHLYFYWYRQILGQKVEFLVSFYNNEISEKSEIFDDQFSVERPDGSNFTLKIRSTKLEDSAMYFCASRRGRSGTGNEAFFGQGTRLTVV.

This chain uses TRBV20-1 with TRBJ2-5; no definite D call. Trimming pared 8 bases from V and 0 bases from J, leaving 4 bases between. The CDR3 is 10 residues long. From germline, CDR1 is DFQATT and CDR2 SNEGSKA (reference sequence). The CDR3 DNA reads TGCAGTCTGTACCAAGAGACCCAGTACTTC. This sequence encodes CSLYQETQYF.

This clone was seen a few times. This sequence joins TRBV5-6 and TRBJ1-2; D gene unclear. Trimming pared 0 bases from V and 3 bases from J, leaving 6 bases between. The CDR3 covers 13 residues. The germline gives CDR1 SGHDT, CDR2 YYEEEE. DNA for the CDR3: TGTGCCAGCAGCTTGGACAGCCACTATGGCTACACCTTC. This gives the protein CASSLDSHYGYTF.

The chain has TRBV2 and TRBJ1-5; D gene uncertain. The germline V gene has CDR1 SNHLY and CDR2 FYNNEI. The CDR3 length is 13 residues. V lost 3 bases to trimming and J lost 7 bases, with 10 bases between them. CDR3 sequence: CASSDLRVQPQHF. The DNA for the CDR3 is TGTGCCAGCAGTGATTTGAGGGTACAGCCCCAGCATTTT.

This clone occurred a few times. The genes are TRBV7-9 and TRBJ2-7, with D possibly being TRBD1 (5 bases). This CDR3 is built from 14 residues. Trimming took 0 bases from V and 4 from J, leaving 10 bases between them. Germline lookup yields CDR1 SEHNR and CDR2 FQNEAQ (reference sequence). The CDR3 loop is CASSLALQEYEQYF. Here the CDR3 DNA reads TGTGCCAGCAGCTTAGCGCTACAGGAGTACGAGCAGTACTTC.

The V gene is TRBV11-3, the J gene TRBJ2-1; D is uncertain. The CDR3 has 13 residues. The germline gives CDR1 SGHNT, CDR2 YENEEA. V dropped 0 bases and J dropped 6 bases, with 6 bases sitting between them. The CDR3 sequence is CASSLEHGNEQFF. DNA of the CDR3: TGTGCCAGCAGCTTAGAGCACGGCAATGAGCAGTTCTTC.

This clone is a singleton in its sample. The chain couples TRBV10-2 to TRBJ2-7; D uncertain. CDR3 length: 14 residues. Germline V gene lookup returns CDR1 WSHSY and CDR2 SAAADI. The V gene lost 2 bases and the J gene lost 0 bases, with 8 bases spanning the gap. The CDR3 nucleotides are TGCGCCAGCAGTGAGGCAGGAAACTCCTACGAGCAGTACTTC. Translating it yields CASSEAGNSYEQYF.

This clone was counted between two and nine times. This chain links TRBV28 with TRBJ1-3; D perhaps matches TRBD1 (6 bases). Germline V CDR1 and CDR2: MDHEN, SYDVKM. The CDR3 contains 15 residues. Trimming removed 4 bases from V and 6 bases from J, with 16 bases in between. CDR3 sequence: CASSSLQGYENTIYF. The CDR3 DNA follows: TGTGCCAGCAGTTCTCTTCAGGGGTACGAAAACACCATATATTTT.

This clone was observed a single time. The V call is TRBV6-5, the J call TRBJ2-7; perhaps TRBD2 as D (6 bases). V was pared by 7 bases and J by 1 base, with 17 bases between. Germline loops: CDR1 MNHEY, CDR2 SVGAGI. This CDR3 comprises 15 residues. CDR3 amino acids: CASKDGGTISYEQYF. The CDR3 region has the DNA TGTGCCAGCAAGGACGGCGGGACGATTTCCTACGAGCAGTACTTC.

On this clone itself: A junction boundary mismatches the germline segment, possibly from a read error. The chain uses TRBV7-9 and TRBJ1-1, with TRBD1 identical over 9 bases. Germline CDR1 SEHNR, CDR2 FQNEAQ (reference sequence). This CDR3 comprises 19 residues. This CDR3 reads CSSSLVVVDRGVWGTEAFF. For the CDR3, the DNA is TGTTCCAGCAGCTTAGTAGTCGTCGACAGGGGGGTTTGGGGTACTGAAGCTTTCTTT.

The chain combines TRBV7-9 with TRBJ2-2; possibly TRBD2 for D (5 bases). The CDR3 has 15 amino acids. V lost 0 bases to trimming and J lost 7 bases, with 12 bases between them. The germline gives CDR1 SEHNR, CDR2 FQNEAQ (reference sequence). Written as DNA, the CDR3 is TGTGCCAGCAGCTTAGCCCCCCGGGGTCGCGGGGAGCTGTTTTTT. Translated: CASSLAPRGRGELFF.

The genes are TRBV27 and TRBJ2-1; tentatively, D is TRBD2 (5 bases). The CDR3 sequence is 15 residues long. The V end lost 6 bases, the J end lost 10 bases, and 22 bases lay between the germline ends. CDR1 is MNHEY, CDR2 SMNVEV, per germline (reference sequence). In DNA form, the CDR3 reads TGTGCCAGCAGGAGAACGGGCGGGTATAATGACGAGCAGTTCTTC. Residues: CASRRTGGYNDEQFF.

The chain links TRBV5-4 to TRBJ2-1, with 8 bases matching TRBD2. The germline gives CDR1 SGHNT, CDR2 YYREEE (reference sequence). V shed 1 base, J shed 3 bases, and the junction held 6 bases outside the gene matches. The CDR3 covers 16 residues. The CDR3 sequence is CASSLTSGNHYNEQFF. The CDR3 region has the DNA TGTGCCAGCAGCTTGACTAGCGGTAACCACTACAATGAGCAGTTCTTC.

The chain has TRBV27 and TRBJ2-1, with 12 bases matching TRBD1. V gave up 0 bases and J gave up 10 bases; unmatched junction bases: 7. This CDR3 comprises 16 residues. Germline V gene lookup returns CDR1 MNHEY and CDR2 SMNVEV (reference sequence). In DNA form, the CDR3 reads TGTGCCAGCAGTTTATCAACGGGACAGGGGGCGTGGGAGCAGTTCTTC. Its translation is CASSLSTGQGAWEQFF.

The V gene is TRBV28, the J gene TRBJ2-3; 9 bases align to TRBD2. The CDR3 runs to 20 residues. Germline V CDR1 and CDR2: MDHEN, SYDVKM. V was clipped by 7 bases and J by 1 base; unmatched bases: 21. In nucleotides, the CDR3 is TGTGCCAGCATCTACTCGCCCGGGACTAGCCCAGCAGGTGGCACAGATACGCAGTATTTT. This translates into CASIYSPGTSPAGGTDTQYF.

V and J are TRBV10-3 and TRBJ1-5; maybe TRBD1 (6 bases). This CDR3 spans 15 amino acids. V gave up 4 bases and J gave up 3 bases, with 13 bases separating them. Germline CDR1 and CDR2: ENHRY and SYGVKD. The CDR3 DNA is TGTGCCATCAGTGGTCGGGCAGGGGACAATCAGCCCCAGCATTTT. Encoded protein: CAISGRAGDNQPQHF.

V is TRBV2 and J is TRBJ1-2, with D possibly TRBD1 on 5 matching bases. V lost 6 bases and J 4 bases, leaving 18 bases between the germline ends. The CDR3 runs to 15 residues. The V gene's germline CDR1 is SNHLY and CDR2 FYNNEI. The CDR3 DNA reads as TGTGCCAGCAGATCGGGAGGGCAGGGAAGCTATGGCTACACCTTC. Translation: CASRSGGQGSYGYTF.

The chain carries TRBV5-1 and TRBJ2-2, with 8 nucleotides matching TRBD2. Germline-derived CDR1 and CDR2 are SGHRS and YFSETQ. The CDR3 runs 13 residues. Losses at the gene ends were 3 bases for V and 6 bases for J; bases not matched to a gene: 1. The CDR3 nucleotides read TGCGCCAGCAGCTGGACTAGCTCCGGGGAGCTGTTTTTT. Residues: CASSWTSSGELFF.

This sequence joins TRBV18 and TRBJ2-5; D gene ambiguous. The CDR3 length is 18 residues. Looked up from germline, CDR1 is KGHSH and CDR2 is LQKENI. V lost 1 base, J lost 4 bases, and 22 bases lay in between. The CDR3 loop is CASSPLDNLLPSRETQYF. Written as DNA, the CDR3 is TGTGCCAGCTCACCACTCGATAACCTCTTACCCTCGCGAGAGACCCAGTACTTC.

This clone has just a few counts. CDR3 region: CASSVIGDEQFF. The CDR3 nucleotides are TGTGCCAGCAGTGTTATAGGGGATGAGCAGTTCTTC. The rearrangement uses TRBV27 and TRBJ2-1, with D perhaps TRBD1 (5 bases). Germline assignment: CDR1 MNHEY and CDR2 SMNVEV (reference sequence). Trimming stripped 5 bases from V and 8 bases from J, with 10 bases between. The CDR3 consists of 12 residues.

The chain joins TRBV7-3 to TRBJ2-7, with 7 bases that match TRBD2. V was pared by 5 bases and J by 7 bases, with 8 bases of the junction left unmatched. CDR1 is SGHTA and CDR2 is FQGTGA in the germline V gene. The CDR3 runs to 13 residues. Written as DNA, the CDR3 is TGTGCCAGCAGCGGGACGGGCGGGAGAGAGCAGTACTTC. Translated: CASSGTGGREQYF.

The rearrangement links TRBV19 to TRBJ1-1; no firm D call. This CDR3 spans 13 amino acids. With 5 bases removed from V and 4 bases from J, the gap between germline ends came to 11 bases. CDR1 LNHDA and CDR2 SQIVND come from the germline V gene (reference sequence). The CDR3 sequence: CASSYREATEAFF. CDR3 nucleotide sequence: TGTGCCAGTAGTTATAGGGAGGCCACTGAAGCTTTCTTT.

This clone was counted between two and nine times. The chain carries TRBV2 and TRBJ1-1, with 7 positions matching TRBD1. V dropped 5 bases and J dropped 1; count of bases not matched to a gene: 4. The germline V gene encodes CDR1 SNHLY and CDR2 FYNNEI. This CDR3 contains 14 residues. CDR3 loop: CASSKEGANTEAFF. The CDR3 nucleotides are TGTGCCAGCAGTAAAGAGGGGGCGAACACTGAAGCTTTCTTT.

V and J are TRBV10-3 and TRBJ2-7; 7 nucleotides match TRBD2. CDR1 and CDR2 from the germline V gene are ENHRY and SYGVKD. V dropped 3 bases and J dropped 6; count of bases not matched to a gene: 8. CDR3 size: 14 residues. The CDR3 loop is CAISDSRTSVEQYF. The CDR3 bases are TGTGCCATCAGTGATTCGAGGACTAGTGTCGAGCAGTACTTC.

The rearrangement uses TRBV6-1 and TRBJ1-5; a weak D match, TRBD1 (5 bases). Germline-derived CDR1 and CDR2 are MNHNS and SASEGT. The germline V and J ends were trimmed by 7 bases and 12 bases, with 19 bases remaining between them. CDR3 length: 13 residues. CDR3 sequence (DNA): TGTGCCAGCACCTTTATGACAGCGCCAATCCAGCATTTT. It codes for CASTFMTAPIQHF.

The genes are TRBV5-1 and TRBJ2-1, with 7 bases lining up with TRBD1. Germline trimming cut 4 bases from V and 0 bases from J; bases unmatched to any gene: 4. The CDR3 sequence is 15 residues long. Per the germline V gene, CDR1 is SGHRS and CDR2 is YFSETQ. The DNA of the CDR3 is TGCGCCAGCAGCGGCACAGGGGTCTCCTACAATGAGCAGTTCTTC. It specifies CASSGTGVSYNEQFF. Full variable domain (outside the CDR3, taken from reference TRBV5-1 and TRBJ2-1): KAGVTQTPRYLIKTRGQQVTLSCSPISGHRSVSWYQQTPGQGLQFLFEYFSETQRNKGNFPGRFSGRQFSNSRSEMNVSTLELGDSALYLCASSGTGVSYNEQFFGPGTRLTVL.

This sequence joins TRBV6-6 and TRBJ2-7, with a possible D match to TRBD2 (5 bases). Germline V gene lookup returns CDR1 MNHNY and CDR2 SVGAGI (reference sequence). V was cut by 0 bases and J by 5 bases, with 11 bases left in between. The CDR3 contains 14 residues. DNA of the CDR3: TGTGCCAGCAGTTACTCGCCGGAGGACCACGAGCAGTACTTC. This codes for CASSYSPEDHEQYF.

V gene TRBV7-6 combines with J gene TRBJ2-5; TRBD2 might be the D (5 bases). Looked up from germline, CDR1 is SGHVS and CDR2 is FNYEAQ. The V gene lost 1 base and the J gene lost 5 bases, with 11 bases spanning the gap. This CDR3 region has 14 residues. The CDR3: CASSLVGRGETQYF. CDR3 coding DNA: TGTGCCAGCAGCTTAGTTGGGAGAGGGGAGACCCAGTACTTC.